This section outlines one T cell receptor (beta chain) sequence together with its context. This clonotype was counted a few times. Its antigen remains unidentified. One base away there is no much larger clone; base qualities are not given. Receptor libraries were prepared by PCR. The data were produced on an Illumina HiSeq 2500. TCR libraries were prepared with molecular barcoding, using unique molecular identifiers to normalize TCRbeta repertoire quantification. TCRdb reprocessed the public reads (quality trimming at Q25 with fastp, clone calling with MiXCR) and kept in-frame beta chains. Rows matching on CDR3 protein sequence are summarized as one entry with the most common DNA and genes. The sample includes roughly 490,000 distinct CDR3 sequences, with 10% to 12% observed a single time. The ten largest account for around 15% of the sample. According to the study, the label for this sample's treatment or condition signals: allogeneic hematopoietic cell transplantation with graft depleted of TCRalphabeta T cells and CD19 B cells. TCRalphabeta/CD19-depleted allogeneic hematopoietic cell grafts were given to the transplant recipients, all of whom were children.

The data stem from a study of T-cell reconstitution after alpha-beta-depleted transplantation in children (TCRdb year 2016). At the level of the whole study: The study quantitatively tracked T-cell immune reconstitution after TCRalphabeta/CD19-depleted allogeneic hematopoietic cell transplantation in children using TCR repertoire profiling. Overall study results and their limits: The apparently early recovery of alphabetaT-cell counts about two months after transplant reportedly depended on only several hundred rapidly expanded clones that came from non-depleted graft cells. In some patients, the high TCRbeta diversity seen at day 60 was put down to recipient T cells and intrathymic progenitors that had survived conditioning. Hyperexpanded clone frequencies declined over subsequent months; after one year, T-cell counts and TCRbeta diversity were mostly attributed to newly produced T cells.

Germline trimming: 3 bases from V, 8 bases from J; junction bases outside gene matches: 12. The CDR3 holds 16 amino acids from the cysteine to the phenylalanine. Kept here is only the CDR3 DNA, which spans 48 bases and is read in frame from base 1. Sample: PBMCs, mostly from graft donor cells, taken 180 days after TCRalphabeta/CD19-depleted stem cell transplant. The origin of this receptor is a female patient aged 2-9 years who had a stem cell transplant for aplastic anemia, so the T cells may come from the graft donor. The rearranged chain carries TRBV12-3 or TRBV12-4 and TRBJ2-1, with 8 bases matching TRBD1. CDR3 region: CASSFNVGQGTHEQFF. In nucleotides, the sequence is TGTGCCAGCAGTTTTAATGTTGGACAGGGAACGCATGAGCAGTTCTTC.